Below are 24 T cell receptor beta chains sequenced from a single sample in a study of T-cell memory formation after mild COVID-19. TCRdb re-derived calls from the 5' RACE reads in MiXCR, one entry per CDR3 protein. The sample carries about 560,000 distinct CDR3 sequences, around 17% recorded once. Sequencing was carried out using PBMCs or a T cell subset sorted from them (not recorded which). These receptors originate from an adult woman who had mild COVID-19 (a few samples of this study predate the infection). Cell type and time point are not known.

This chain links TRBV4-2 with TRBJ2-7; TRBD2 agrees at 8 bases. CDR3 size: 15 residues. Germline trimming cut 0 bases from V and 4 bases from J; bases unmatched to any gene: 5. In germline, CDR1 is LGHNA, CDR2 YNFKEQ. The CDR3 DNA follows: TGTGCCAGCAGCCAAGATCAGGGACTAGAGTACGAGCAGTACTTC. Translating gives CASSQDQGLEYEQYF.

The table lists this clonotype with a few counts. The chain is built from TRBV30 and TRBJ2-1; 10 nucleotides agree with TRBD2. CDR3 size: 14 residues. V trimming: 3 bases; J trimming: 5 bases; junction bases outside the gene matches: 4. Germline loops: CDR1 GTSNPN, CDR2 SVGIG (reference sequence). DNA of the CDR3: TGTGCCTGGAGAAGACTAGCGGGCCACAATGAGCAGTTCTTC. Translating it yields CAWRRLAGHNEQFF.

By sample share, this clonotype is medium-sized. This chain uses TRBV7-9 with TRBJ2-1, with a weak D call TRBD1 (5 bases). Looked up from germline, CDR1 is SEHNR and CDR2 is FQNEAQ (reference sequence). There are 14 residues in the CDR3. Trimming pared 5 bases from V and 9 bases from J, leaving 17 bases between. The CDR3 region is CASSPRAGKGEQFF. CDR3 in DNA: TGTGCCAGCAGCCCAAGGGCAGGGAAGGGTGAGCAGTTCTTC.

This clonotype was seen more than once but under ten times. The V call is TRBV9, the J call TRBJ2-1; 11 positions match TRBD2. J was trimmed by 4 bases and V by 6 bases; bases with no gene match: 6. CDR1 SGDLS and CDR2 YYNGEE come from the germline V gene. The CDR3 consists of 15 residues. The CDR3 region has the DNA TGTGCCAGCAACCAGGGACTAGCGGTTTACAATGAGCAGTTCTTC. It codes for CASNQGLAVYNEQFF. Looking up the rest from reference TRBV9 and TRBJ2-1 gives the full variable domain: DSGVTQTPKHLITATGQRVTLRCSPRSGDLSVYWYQQSLDQGLQFLIQYYNGEERAKGNILERFSAQQFPDLHSELNLSSLELGDSALYFCASNQGLAVYNEQFFGPGTRLTVL.

This clonotype showed up many times. CDR3 in amino acids: CASSQVGAVDTQYF. The CDR3 bases are TGCGCCAGCAGCCAAGTGGGGGCCGTAGATACGCAGTATTTT. The rearrangement joins TRBV4-1 to TRBJ2-3, with TRBD1 as a possible D gene (6 bases). Trimming removed 1 base at V and 5 bases at J, with 10 bases between. CDR3 length: 14 amino acids. Germline CDR1 is MGHRA and CDR2 is YSYEKL.

Remarks on this clonotype: At one of its ends the junction is not consistent with the germline gene, which may arise from a read error. J is TRBJ1-6 and V is TRBV12-3 or TRBV12-4; possibly TRBD1 for D (5 bases). CDR3 length: 15 residues. In nucleotides, the CDR3 is TGTGCCAGCAGATTAGACGTGGCAGGGAATTCACCCCTCCACTTT. Translating gives CASRLDVAGNSPLHF.

The V call is TRBV20-1, the J call TRBJ2-7, with 8 bases fitting TRBD2. Per the germline V gene, CDR1 is DFQATT and CDR2 is SNEGSKA (reference sequence). This CDR3 has 14 amino acids. V shed 3 bases and J 2 bases; nucleotides not matched to a gene: 6. In DNA form, the CDR3 reads TGCAGTGCTAGCGCTAGCGGGCGCGCCTACGAGCAGTACTTC. Translated: CSASASGRAYEQYF.

This CDR3 reads CASSPGTGASRRFF. The CDR3 DNA reads TGTGCCAGCAGCCCCGGGACAGGGGCCTCCCGGCGATTCTTC. The chain links TRBV5-6 to TRBJ2-1, with TRBD1 identical over 10 bases. The V segment lost 4 bases and the J segment 16 bases; nucleotides outside the gene matches: 14. CDR1 is SGHDT and CDR2 is YYEEEE in the germline V gene. The CDR3 length is 14 residues.

This chain joins TRBV12-3 or TRBV12-4 and TRBJ1-2, with a tentative D call TRBD1 (6 bases). V lost 7 bases to trimming and J lost 4 bases, with 25 bases between them. CDR3 size: 17 residues. The CDR3 loop is CASTPGRGTVLGYGYTF. DNA of the CDR3: TGTGCCAGCACCCCGGGTAGGGGGACGGTCCTGGGCTATGGCTACACCTTC.

The chain links TRBV5-6 to TRBJ2-3; possible D gene TRBD2, 9 bases. V lost 4 bases and J 0 bases, leaving 21 bases between the germline ends. Germline CDR1 and CDR2: SGHDT and YYEEEE. This CDR3 spans 18 amino acids. In DNA form, the CDR3 reads TGTGCCAGCAGCCTTTGGACAGGGACTAGCAGCAGCACAGATACGCAGTATTTT. This gives the protein CASSLWTGTSSSTDTQYF.

This clonotype has more than one count but fewer than ten. This sequence joins TRBV29-1 and TRBJ2-3; D gene uncertain. Germline V gene lookup returns CDR1 SQVTM and CDR2 ANQGSEA. V lost 6 bases and J 3 bases, leaving 13 bases between the germline ends. The CDR3 is made up of 13 amino acids. As DNA, the CDR3 is TGCAGCGTGCGCGGCACCTTGACAGATACGCAGTATTTT. Translation: CSVRGTLTDTQYF.

The chain's CDR3 is CSAKTGYEQYF. The CDR3 nucleotides are TGCAGTGCGAAGACAGGGTACGAGCAGTACTTC. The chain couples TRBV20-1 to TRBJ2-7; 7 bases match TRBD1. Trimming removed 6 bases from V and 4 bases from J; junction bases left unmatched: 3. CDR1 and CDR2 (germline): DFQATT, SNEGSKA (reference sequence). The CDR3 contains 11 residues.

The chain uses TRBV27 and TRBJ2-7, with 11 bases aligning to TRBD2. Germline lookup yields CDR1 MNHEY and CDR2 SMNVEV (reference sequence). This CDR3 is built from 16 residues. The V and J ends lost 6 bases and 2 bases, in that order; junction bases with no gene match: 9. CDR3 nucleotide sequence: TGTGCCAGCAGCCCCGACAGGACTAGCGGGCCCTACGAGCAGTACTTC. Its translation: CASSPDRTSGPYEQYF.

The chain is built from TRBV5-1 and TRBJ2-7; perhaps TRBD2 as D (7 bases). The CDR3 is made up of 18 amino acids. The V gene lost 0 bases and the J gene lost 0 bases, with 19 bases spanning the gap. CDR1 and CDR2 (germline): SGHRS, YFSETQ. The CDR3, as DNA: TGCGCCAGCAGCTTGGCGGTGGCGGGGGCGCGAAGCTCCTACGAGCAGTACTTC. Translating gives CASSLAVAGARSSYEQYF.

This sequence joins TRBV29-1 and TRBJ2-2, with D possibly TRBD2 on 7 matching bases. V dropped 7 bases and J dropped 4 bases, with 16 bases sitting between them. There are 14 residues in the CDR3. Germline V CDR1 and CDR2: SQVTM, ANQGSEA. The CDR3 loop reads CSALDRGATGELFF. CDR3 coding DNA: TGCAGCGCCCTGGACCGGGGGGCCACCGGGGAGCTGTTTTTT.

The chain recombines TRBV12-3 or TRBV12-4 with TRBJ2-5, with 9 nucleotides matching TRBD2. The CDR3 loop spans 17 amino acids. Trimming at V came to 4 bases and at J to 4 bases, leaving 13 bases not matched to a gene. This CDR3 is CASSSTPRTSERETQYF. The CDR3 DNA reads as TGTGCCAGCAGTTCTACTCCTCGGACTAGCGAAAGAGAGACCCAGTACTTC.

V is TRBV27 and J is TRBJ2-2; no clear D. CDR3 length: 14 amino acids. Trimming removed 6 bases from V and 2 bases from J, with 10 bases in between. CDR1 is MNHEY, CDR2 SMNVEV, per germline (reference sequence). The CDR3 reads CASSLLTNTGELFF. In nucleotides, the CDR3 is TGTGCCAGCAGCCTCCTGACTAACACCGGGGAGCTGTTTTTT.

The chain employs TRBV5-1 and TRBJ2-7; the D gene is possibly TRBD2 (5 bases). The CDR3 totals 14 residues. Germline CDR1 SGHRS, CDR2 YFSETQ. Trimming stripped 0 bases from V and 5 bases from J, with 12 bases between. The CDR3 reads CASSLERGRDEQYF. In DNA, the CDR3 is TGCGCCAGCAGCTTGGAACGGGGTCGCGACGAGCAGTACTTC.

This clonotype was seen only a few times. The chain uses TRBV7-9 and TRBJ2-1; 14 bases agree with TRBD2. This CDR3 contains 16 residues. The germline V gene encodes CDR1 SEHNR and CDR2 FQNEAQ (reference sequence). V dropped 6 bases and J dropped 7; count of bases not matched to a gene: 8. The CDR3 reads CASREGGLAGENEQFF. Here the CDR3 DNA reads TGTGCCAGCAGAGAGGGGGGACTAGCGGGAGAAAATGAGCAGTTCTTC.

The rearrangement joins TRBV19 to TRBJ1-5; a weak D match, TRBD1 (5 bases). Germline CDR1 LNHDA, CDR2 SQIVND (reference sequence). V lost 5 bases to trimming and J lost 2 bases, with 10 bases between them. The length of the CDR3 is 14 residues. CDR3: CASSREGGNQPQHF. CDR3 sequence (DNA): TGTGCCAGTAGTCGGGAAGGGGGCAATCAGCCCCAGCATTTT.

This clonotype was detected only a few times. The chain links TRBV12-3 or TRBV12-4 to TRBJ1-2; the D is unclear. V was clipped by 1 base and J by 2 bases, with 14 bases between them. This CDR3 has 16 residues. The CDR3 DNA follows: TGTGCCAGCAGTTTAGGGTCAGACAAACGAAACTATGGCTACACCTTC. Its translation is CASSLGSDKRNYGYTF.

V gene TRBV5-5 combines with J gene TRBJ1-1; no firm D call. In germline, CDR1 is SGHKS, CDR2 YYEKEE (reference sequence). The ends were cut back, 0 bases at V and 3 bases at J, with 6 bases in the middle. The CDR3 is 13 residues long. The chain's CDR3 is CASSLEGHTEAFF. The DNA of the CDR3 is TGTGCCAGCAGCTTGGAAGGGCACACTGAAGCTTTCTTT.

This clonotype was seen many times. The V call is TRBV5-1, the J call TRBJ2-7; 7 bases are shared with TRBD2. The CDR3 has 17 residues. Germline-derived CDR1 and CDR2 are SGHRS and YFSETQ. J lost 3 bases, V lost 4 bases, and 16 bases had no gene match. The CDR3 DNA sequence: TGCGCCAGCAGCGTCCCCAGGGATAGCGGGTTTTTCTACGAGCAGTACTTC. Its translation: CASSVPRDSGFFYEQYF.

This chain connects TRBV4-1 to TRBJ2-2; 12 bases are shared with TRBD2. The V gene's germline CDR1 is MGHRA and CDR2 YSYEKL. This CDR3 comprises 17 residues. V shed 1 base, J shed 5 bases, and the junction held 5 bases outside the gene matches. In DNA form, the CDR3 reads TGCGCCAGCAGCCAAGCGACTAGCGGGAGCCGAACCGGGGAGCTGTTTTTT. This codes for CASSQATSGSRTGELFF.